A single sample gave rise to the 24 T cell receptor beta chains below, sequenced in a study of Graves' ophthalmopathy and Graves' hyperthyroidism. Using RNA transcripts, the TCR beta CDR3 regions were amplified. Second-round multiplex PCR came after first-round RT-PCR with HTBI primers. A single record per CDR3 protein comes from TCRdb applying MiXCR to the multiplex PCR reads. Of a few hundred thousand distinct CDR3 sequences detected, around 19% appear once; the ten largest clones hold 1.5% to 2%. What was sequenced was peripheral blood. Receptor source: a woman aged 18-29 years with Graves' ophthalmopathy.

The CDR3 DNA sequence: TGCAGTGCTAGAGTGCGACGAGCGGGACCCTCCTACGAGCAGTACTTC. Protein product: CSARVRRAGPSYEQYF. V is TRBV20-1 and J is TRBJ2-7; 7 positions match TRBD2. V dropped 1 base and J dropped 0; count of bases not matched to a gene: 9. The germline V gene encodes CDR1 DFQATT and CDR2 SNEGSKA (reference sequence). The CDR3 sequence is 16 residues long.

At least ten counts were recorded for this clonotype. The chain employs TRBV6-1 and TRBJ2-5; 12 nucleotides align to TRBD2. CDR1 is MNHNS and CDR2 is SASEGT in the germline V gene. Trimming took 0 bases from V and 7 from J; bases not matched to a gene: 6. There are 16 residues in the CDR3. Here the CDR3 reads CASSEAASGGAGTQYF. For the CDR3, the DNA is TGTGCCAGCAGTGAAGCGGCTAGCGGGGGGGCAGGGACCCAGTACTTC.

In this sample, this clonotype turned up many times. The rearrangement links TRBV7-9 to TRBJ2-5, with D possibly being TRBD2 (5 bases). Per the germline V gene, CDR1 is SEHNR and CDR2 is FQNEAQ (reference sequence). Trimming pared 5 bases from V and 5 bases from J, leaving 12 bases between. The CDR3 has 13 amino acids. CDR3 sequence: CASSTPGSETQYF. The CDR3 DNA reads TGTGCCAGCAGCACTCCGGGATCTGAGACCCAGTACTTC. Drawing the rest from reference TRBV7-9 and TRBJ2-5, the complete variable domain is DTGVSQNPRHKITKRGQNVTFRCDPISEHNRLYWYRQTLGQGPEFLTYFQNEAQLEKSRLLSDRFSAERPKGSFSTLEIQRTEQGDSAMYLCASSTPGSETQYFGPGTRLLVL.

In its sample, this clonotype was seen many times. The chain couples TRBV2 to TRBJ1-5, with D possibly being TRBD1 (6 bases). V lost 7 bases, J lost 3 bases, and 16 bases lay in between. CDR3 length: 15 amino acids. The germline gives CDR1 SNHLY, CDR2 FYNNEI. The chain's CDR3 is CASMSTGGYNQPQHF. The CDR3, as DNA: TGTGCCAGCATGTCGACAGGAGGATACAATCAGCCCCAGCATTTT. Using reference TRBV2 and TRBJ1-5 for the parts outside the CDR3, the full variable domain is EPEVTQTPSHQVTQMGQEVILRCVPISNHLYFYWYRQILGQKVEFLVSFYNNEISEKSEIFDDQFSVERPDGSNFTLKIRSTKLEDSAMYFCASMSTGGYNQPQHFGDGTRLSIL.

The table lists this clonotype with many counts. The CDR3 DNA follows: TGTGCCAGCAGTTACTCCCCCACTGGTGGCGAGCAGTACTTC. Encoded protein: CASSYSPTGGEQYF. V usage is TRBV6-5 and J usage is TRBJ2-7, with D uncertain. Trimming left V 0 bases short and J 6 bases short, with 12 bases between. There are 14 residues in the CDR3. The germline gives CDR1 MNHEY, CDR2 SVGAGI.

The V gene is TRBV28, the J gene TRBJ1-2, with 7 bases lining up with TRBD1. V dropped 6 bases and J dropped 5; count of bases not matched to a gene: 12. The germline CDR1 and CDR2 sequences are MDHEN and SYDVKM. The CDR3 has 15 amino acids. CDR3 DNA: TGTGCCAGCAGCACCGAGACCAGGGGGAGGTATGGCTACACCTTC. It encodes CASSTETRGRYGYTF.

This clonotype was seen ten or more times. The chain employs TRBV24-1 and TRBJ1-2; D is unresolved. The V and J ends lost 5 bases and 2 bases respectively, with 8 bases between them. The V gene's germline CDR1 is KGHDR and CDR2 SFDVKD. The CDR3 sequence is 13 residues long. The CDR3 DNA reads as TGTGCCACCAGTGCGACGGTAAACTATGGCTACACCTTC. It specifies CATSATVNYGYTF.

This clonotype was picked up many times. V usage is TRBV6-2 or TRBV6-3 and J usage is TRBJ2-7; either TRBD1 or TRBD2 may supply D (5 bases each). Trimming removed 7 bases at V and 0 bases at J, with 16 bases between. Germline CDR1 MNHEY, CDR2 SVGEGT. There are 15 residues in the CDR3. The CDR3 loop is CASINYRGPSYEQYF. As DNA, the CDR3 is TGTGCCAGCATAAATTACCGGGGCCCCTCCTACGAGCAGTACTTC.

The rearrangement uses TRBV18 and TRBJ1-2; D unclear. Germline-derived CDR1 and CDR2 are KGHSH and LQKENI. This CDR3 contains 13 residues. Trimming left V 0 bases short and J 2 bases short, with 4 bases between. CDR3 coding DNA: TGTGCCAGCTCACCACCGCGGAACTATGGCTACACCTTC. Translation: CASSPPRNYGYTF. Full variable domain (outside the CDR3, taken from reference TRBV18 and TRBJ1-2): NAGVMQNPRHLVRRRGQEARLRCSPMKGHSHVYWYRQLPEEGLKFMVYLQKENIIDESGMPKERFSAEFPKEGPSILRIQQVVRGDSAAYFCASSPPRNYGYTFGSGTRLTVV.

This clonotype was counted ten times or more. A read error may produce the germline difference seen at one junction end. The chain combines TRBV6-4 with TRBJ1-1, with 7 bases that match TRBD1. Germline V gene data show CDR1 as MRHNA and CDR2 as SNTAGT. The CDR3 is 15 residues long. This chain's CDR3 is CASSYSGQPNTEAFF. The CDR3 DNA follows: TGTGCCAGCAGTTACTCGGGACAGCCGAACACTGAAGCTTTCTTT.

This clonotype was detected many times. The chain uses TRBV7-2 and TRBJ2-1, with D uncertain. Trimming took 1 base from V and 8 from J, leaving 9 bases between them. The CDR3 is 13 amino acids. The germline CDR1 and CDR2 sequences are SGHTA and FQGNSA. The CDR3 DNA reads TGTGCCAGCAGCTTAGGTTGGGCGGATGAGCAGTTCTTC. It translates to CASSLGWADEQFF.

This chain connects TRBV12-3 or TRBV12-4 to TRBJ1-1; D perhaps matches TRBD1 (5 bases). There are 14 residues in the CDR3. Trimming cost V 3 bases and J 2 bases, with 10 bases left between them. CDR3 region: CASSFRDSNTEAFF. CDR3 nucleotide sequence: TGTGCCAGCAGTTTTCGAGACAGTAACACTGAAGCTTTCTTT.

This clonotype appeared many times. The genes are TRBV6-2 or TRBV6-3 and TRBJ1-1, with a tentative D call TRBD1 (5 bases). Germline values: CDR1 MNHEY, CDR2 SVGEGT. Trimming cost V 2 bases and J 5 bases, with 15 bases left between them. This CDR3 has 15 residues. CDR3 region: CASSYTDRASTEAFF. CDR3 nucleotide sequence: TGTGCCAGCAGTTACACAGACAGAGCGAGTACTGAAGCTTTCTTT.

This clonotype was detected only a few times. This CDR3 reads CASSSDRGEFEQYF. CDR3 bases: TGCGCCAGCAGCTCGGACAGGGGGGAGTTCGAGCAGTACTTC. The chain carries TRBV5-1 and TRBJ2-7; the match to TRBD1 covers 10 bases. The CDR3 extends over 14 amino acids. J gave up 6 bases and V 3 bases, and 6 bases lay outside the gene matches. Germline V gives CDR1 SGHRS, CDR2 YFSETQ.

This clonotype was seen repeatedly, ten times or more. The rearrangement links TRBV6-2 or TRBV6-3 to TRBJ1-1, with D maybe TRBD1 (6 bases). The CDR3 loop spans 14 amino acids. Trimming took 5 bases from V and 5 from J, leaving 15 bases between them. The V gene's germline CDR1 is MNHEY and CDR2 SVGEGT. The DNA of the CDR3 is TGTGCCAGCAGTAAGCCACAGGGAGGGACTGAAGCTTTCTTT. It is translated as CASSKPQGGTEAFF.

In this sample, this clonotype turned up many times. The rearrangement uses TRBV19 and TRBJ2-1; either TRBD1 or TRBD2 may supply D (6 bases each). Germline values: CDR1 LNHDA, CDR2 SQIVND (reference sequence). Deletions cut 8 bases from V and 9 bases from J, with 20 bases between. This CDR3 is 14 amino acids long. As DNA, the CDR3 is TGTGCCAGTTTCGAGGTTGGGGGGCAGGGTGAGCAGTTCTTC. It yields the protein CASFEVGGQGEQFF.

This clonotype was counted many times. The CDR3 does not end in the conserved phenylalanine or tryptophan, so this is likely a read error. This sequence joins TRBV6-5 and TRBJ2-7; D is ambiguous. The V gene lost 4 bases and the J gene lost 2 bases, with 6 bases spanning the gap. The CDR3 totals 12 residues. CDR1 is MNHEY, CDR2 SVGAGI, per germline. CDR3 sequence: CASSSVTYEQYL. Here the CDR3 DNA reads TGTGCCAGCAGTTCTGTCACCTACGAGCAGTACCTC.

At least ten counts were recorded for this clonotype. The chain links TRBV6-1 to TRBJ2-2; TRBD2 matches 10 bases. The V segment lost 7 bases and the J segment 6 bases; nucleotides outside the gene matches: 8. The CDR3 loop spans 15 amino acids. Germline V CDR1 and CDR2: MNHNS, SASEGT. The CDR3 loop reads CASIGKAGGAGELFF. CDR3 nucleotides: TGTGCCAGCATAGGAAAAGCGGGAGGGGCCGGGGAGCTGTTTTTT.

This clonotype was counted ten times or more. The J gene is TRBJ2-4, the V gene TRBV28; D could derive from TRBD1 or TRBD2 (5 bases each). The V and J ends lost 6 bases and 6 bases respectively, with 15 bases between them. The CDR3 runs 14 residues. CDR1 is MDHEN, CDR2 SYDVKM, per germline. DNA for the CDR3: TGTGCCAGCAGCGCCTCGGGACGGGGAAACATTCAGTACTTC. It translates to CASSASGRGNIQYF.

This clonotype was counted many times. The chain joins TRBV6-1 to TRBJ1-2, with 9 bases matching TRBD1. CDR1 is MNHNS, CDR2 SASEGT, per germline. V shed 7 bases and J 7 bases; nucleotides not matched to a gene: 16. The CDR3 sequence is 16 residues long. The CDR3 DNA sequence: TGTGCCAGCATTCCCCTTCCCGGGACAGGGTATATTGGCTACACCTTC. It codes for CASIPLPGTGYIGYTF.

This clonotype has ten or more counts. One base away lies a much larger clone, so this may be a sequencing read error. The CDR3 DNA sequence: TGTGTCAGCAGGAAGGGGACAGCACAAGAGACCCAGTACTTC. As protein: CVSRKGTAQETQYF. The J gene is TRBJ2-5, the V gene TRBV6-1; 7 bases line up with TRBD1. Germline CDR1 is MNHNS and CDR2 is SASEGT. This CDR3 is built from 14 residues.

The rearrangement uses TRBV6-1 and TRBJ1-5; D is possibly TRBD1 (5 bases). The CDR3 is 17 amino acids. The germline V gene encodes CDR1 MNHNS and CDR2 SASEGT. Trimming shortened V by 7 bases and J by 0 bases, and 19 bases separated the two germline ends. CDR3 in amino acids: CASNHDGAGLSNQPQHF. CDR3 nucleotides: TGTGCCAGCAACCACGATGGGGCAGGTCTTAGCAATCAGCCCCAGCATTTT.

This clonotype was picked up one time. The V and J genes are TRBV27 and TRBJ2-7, with D perhaps TRBD1 or TRBD2 (6 bases each). The CDR3 has 14 residues. Germline V gene sequence: CDR1 MNHEY, CDR2 SMNVEV (reference sequence). Trimming cost V 2 bases and J 6 bases, with 14 bases left between them. As DNA, the CDR3 is TGTGCCAGCAGTTTAGGGGGGCTTAGGTTCGAGCAGTACTTC. Its protein is CASSLGGLRFEQYF.

Worth noting for this clonotype: Given a much more abundant clone one base away, this may be a read error. V gene TRBV6-1 combines with J gene TRBJ1-5; TRBD1 might be the D (5 bases). V was trimmed by 8 bases and J by 6 bases, leaving 17 bases between them. The germline V gene has CDR1 MNHNS and CDR2 SASEGT. The CDR3 covers 14 residues. The chain's CDR3 is CASRPRGGSQPQHF. In DNA form, the CDR3 reads TGTGCCAGCCGTCCTAGGGGTGGGAGTCAGCCCCAGCATTTT.